The T cell receptor (beta chain) under discussion was sequenced for a study of T cell responses to AZD1222 COVID-19 vaccine. General study findings and limits: The sample set comprised mostly white British donors with more females, and clonal diversity was possibly underestimated.

The CDR3 covers 14 residues. V was clipped by 5 bases and J by 2 bases; unmatched bases: 6. Looked up from germline, CDR1 is GTSNPN and CDR2 is SVGIG (reference sequence). This table comes from immunoSEQ multiplex PCR, and its TCRdb copy is limited to in-frame clones, with some not included. Of about 140,000 clones in the sample, 80% to 95% were seen once. Of note for this clone: Its antigen remains unidentified.

This receptor was taken from an adult who received the AZD1222 COVID-19 vaccine. The material was peripheral blood, obtained 28 days after the second AZD1222 dose. The V and J genes are TRBV30 and TRBJ1-3; TRBD1 matches at 7 bases. The chain's CDR3 is CAWYGGTAGNTIYF. The CDR3 region has the DNA TGTGCCTGGTACGGCGGGACAGCTGGAAACACCATATATTTT.